The T cell receptor (beta chain) described here comes from a study of OX40 agonist ivuxolimab in advanced cancers. Overall study: The dose-escalation cohort had hepatocellular carcinoma, melanoma, renal cell or head and neck cancer. Partial responses were achieved by three patients, one with hepatocellular carcinoma and two with cutaneous melanoma. Broader study findings: Clonal expansion by week 6 occurred in CD4+ and CD8+ blood T cells (at 0.1 to 3.0 mg/kg).

A history of autoimmune disease or systemic immunosuppression excluded patients. This clone occurred a few times. What it binds is unknown. Only in-frame clones appear in the TCRdb table, and some are missing; sequencing was by immunoSEQ multiplex PCR. The repertoire holds about 72,000 clones, with over 75% as singletons. The ends were cut back, 5 bases at V and 9 bases at J, with 11 bases in the middle. CDR3 size: 13 residues. Germline CDR1 is SGHAT and CDR2 is FQNNGV. V is TRBV11-2 and J is TRBJ1-6; possible D gene TRBD1, 6 bases. The sequence derives from an adult with an advanced solid tumor such as melanoma, head and neck, liver or kidney cancer. Material: CD4+ or CD8+ T cells sorted from blood, obtained in a trial of the OX40 agonist ivuxolimab. For the CDR3, the DNA is TGTGCCAGCAGCCCGGGGGCAGGTTCACCCCTCCACTTT. Protein sequence: CASSPGAGSPLHF.